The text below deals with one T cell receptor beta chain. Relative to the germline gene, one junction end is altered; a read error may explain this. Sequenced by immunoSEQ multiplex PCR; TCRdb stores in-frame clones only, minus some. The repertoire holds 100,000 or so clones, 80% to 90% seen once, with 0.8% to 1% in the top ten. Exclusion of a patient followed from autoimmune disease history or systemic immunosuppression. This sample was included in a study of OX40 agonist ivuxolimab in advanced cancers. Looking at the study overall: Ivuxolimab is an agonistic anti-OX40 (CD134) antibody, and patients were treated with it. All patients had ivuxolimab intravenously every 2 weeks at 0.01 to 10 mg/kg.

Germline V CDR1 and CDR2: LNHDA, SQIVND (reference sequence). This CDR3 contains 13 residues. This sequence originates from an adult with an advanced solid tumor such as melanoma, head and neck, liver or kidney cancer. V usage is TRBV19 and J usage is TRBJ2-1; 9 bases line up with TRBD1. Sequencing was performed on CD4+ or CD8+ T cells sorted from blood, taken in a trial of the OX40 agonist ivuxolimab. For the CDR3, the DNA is TGTGCCAGTAGTATAGAGGGGGGGACAGGGAAGGTCTTC. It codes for CASSIEGGTGKVF. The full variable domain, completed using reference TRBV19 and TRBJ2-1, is DGGITQSPKYLFRKEGQNVTLSCEQNLNHDAMYWYRQDPGQGLRLIYYSQIVNDFQKGDIAEGYSVSREKKESFPLTVTSAQKNPTAFYLCASSIEGGTGKVFGPGTRLTVL.